Sequencing of this T cell receptor (beta chain) was carried out in a study of cytomegalovirus exposure and HLA in healthy donors (TCRdb year 2017). Turning to the overall study: According to an earlier analysis of a few hundred of the donors, about 190 million T cells yielded 95 million to 140 million unique TCR beta sequences and about 300 Gb of sequence data. HLA typing included class I and class II loci at four-digit resolution. The study aimed to test whether signatures of past pathogen exposure could be identified by cataloging public T cell receptors. The study used immunosequencing to profile the T cell repertoires of about 670 subjects and linked those repertoires to cytomegalovirus serostatus. Of the approximately 400 genotyped donors, over 80% were placed in the genetic ancestry cluster associated with self-reported Caucasian donors. All discovery cohort repertoires had been generated on a single sequencing platform. A later genetic analysis used genome-wide SNP genotypes for about 65% of the roughly 700 donors, treating that subset as a discovery cohort. Besides the first cohort of roughly 640 subjects, a separate validation cohort made up of over a hundred different subjects was used. On average, 235,054 unique TCR beta nucleotide sequences were sequenced per donor among roughly 430 genotyped donors of the cohort, with around 19% of those sequences being non-productive. The later analysis used no new phenotypic data to find candidate immune exposures, relying instead on TCR beta sequences and their occurrence across donors. Typing coverage differed by locus: A, B, C, DRB1 and DQB1 were typed in roughly 629-640 donors, DQA1 in approximately 520, DPA1 in around 600, and DPB1 in approximately 450. A later analysis re-analyzed previously published TCR beta repertoires from approximately 670 donors and added high-resolution HLA genotyping to study TCR occurrence patterns. Donor age, sex, ethnicity and CMV serostatus were compiled alongside the repertoire data. Roughly 5 DR-DQ haplotypes were handled as single units for association and clustering, since linkage in the cohort was strong. About 280 gigabases of sequencing data and 70 million to 100 million unique TCR sequences were included in an early release covering about 620 HLA-typed donors. High-throughput TCR immunosequencing, statistical association of individual TCRs with disease status, and machine learning were combined to predict cytomegalovirus infection status. To decide whether each TCR beta V gene segment behaved as functional or pseudogenic, an earlier analysis of approximately 600 of the donors relied on high-throughput TCR beta sequencing. Results the study describes overall, beyond this receptor: A later analysis found that most CMV-associated TCR beta chains appeared HLA-restricted, with HLA associations seemingly driven largely by CMV exposure. According to the authors, the approach could potentially be generalized to other disease states and immunological phenotypes. In a later analysis, HLA-associated TCR beta chains showed more clonal expansion and lower generation probabilities than non-associated chains that were equally common. Correlated functional status among segregating V segments might be attributable to linkage disequilibrium, but an unknown experimental factor could not be ruled out. Strong co-occurrence of HLA alleles, especially DR and DQ, made assigning TCR associations to individual alleles difficult. In a later genetic analysis, fewer N-insertions in productive TCRs were reported among donors in an Asian-associated ancestry cluster than the 666-donor mean. An association between a missense DCLRE1C variant and V-gene and J-gene trimming of TCR beta chains was found in a later genetic analysis and replicated in an independent cohort. Several of the top co-occurrence clusters appeared to be linked to parvovirus B19, influenza, CMV and Epstein-Barr virus, according to a later analysis. Fewer than 20 rarely observed V segments, including chromosome 9 orphons, were excluded from the earlier analysis of almost 600 of the donors because counts were too low. At a false discovery rate of 0.05, a later analysis linked some 17,000 TCR beta sequences to specific HLA alleles. A cluster of highly shared sequence variants was judged likely to represent a technical artifact of the sequencing pipeline. Cytomegalovirus status was reported to be diagnosed by the classifier with high specificity and sensitivity in both the original and validation cohorts. A few of the identified cytomegalovirus-associated TCR beta chains were confirmed in vitro to be specific for cytomegalovirus antigens. In a later analysis, TCR association rates were found to vary across HLA loci, with the most associated TCRs seen for DRB1 alleles and the fewest for HLA-C alleles. A further reported finding was that TCR beta sequences accurately predicted the HLA-A and HLA-B alleles for most subjects in the first cohort. An earlier analysis of approximately 590 of the donors showed that most TCR beta V segments appeared in productive rearrangements either about 87% or about 30% of the time, which broadly matched IMGT annotations. While some public TCRs were present in many individuals, most TCR sequences turned up only very rarely across donors. In this cohort, only TCR beta chains were sequenced, and detectable features were limited by the absence of alpha or paired-chain data. Some IMGT-functional V segments, including TRBV6-2 and TRBV6-3, could not be told apart with the 87-base-pair reads, so those segments were excluded. In the study, about 150 TCR beta chains were listed as associated with cytomegalovirus. Roughly uniform sequencing depth across donors was assumed in presence/absence analyses, although this assumption may not hold. The only immune exposure information available for the cohort was CMV serostatus. Because some donors lacked HLA typing at each locus, the association tests relied only on the typed subset.

The cohort was made up of 500 to 800 healthy bone marrow donors. At the time of sampling, all cohort members were nominally healthy, though unrecorded immune exposures were likely present. The donor was CMV seronegative and belonged to the group of over 350 seronegative cohort members. A peripheral blood sample was collected from each donor, and TCR beta sequencing was performed on peripheral blood mononuclear cells. Genomic DNA was extracted from the blood cell samples with the Qiagen DNeasy Blood Extraction Kit. Sequences SEHNR (CDR1) and FQNEAQ (CDR2) are obtained from the germline V gene (reference sequence). The CDR3 numbers 18 residues from cysteine through phenylalanine. The entry retains the CDR3 DNA only, 54 bases that are in frame from base 1. Receptor amplification or capture employed the immunoSEQ multiplex PCR assay. For the multiplex PCR, a mixture combining 60 forward primers for TCR Vbeta segments and 13 reverse primers for TCR Jbeta segments was used. The CDR3 region of rearranged TCR beta genes was amplified from genomic DNA with a multiplex PCR assay. The Illumina HiSeq System was used to sequence the amplified TCR beta libraries as 87-base-pair reads. Turning to the authors' computational methods: A later analysis counted tens of millions of unique TCR beta chains across the 670 or so repertoires, and 9.5 million to 11 million of these chains were shared by at least two donors. Raw reads were error-corrected and collapsed into unique sequences with a nearest-neighbor algorithm that merged closely related sequences to remove PCR and sequencing errors. To assign V, D and J gene segments, CDR3 sequences were aligned to IMGT reference sequences. For a sequence to be retained, a match of at least six nucleotides to both a V gene segment and a J gene segment was required. Rearrangements were classified as productive when the CDR3 lacked stop codons and remained in frame with V and J, and all other rearrangements were classified as non-productive. Following IMGT convention, CDR3 was defined as the stretch from the second conserved V-encoded cysteine to the conserved J-encoded phenylalanine. The earlier analysis of some 600 of the donors excluded sequences that lacked an unambiguous match to a single V gene segment. In an earlier analysis of a few hundred of the donors, a V segment was called functional when productive rearrangements were above 56.7%, and segregating when the standard deviation between donors exceeded 5%. A statistical classification framework was built for diagnosing cytomegalovirus status from the catalog of TCR beta chain sequences. V and J gene assignment, in a later analysis, came from comparing TCR nucleotide sequences with IMGT/GENE-DB human TR gene sequences. A later analysis assigned CDR3 sequences and most-parsimonious VDJ recombination scenarios with the TCRdist pipeline. In a later analysis, every TCR beta chain was defined by the combination of its CDR3 amino acid sequence and its V-gene family, and reads without a unique V-gene family were dropped. In a later analysis, around 600 highly shared, low-generation-probability nucleotide sequences were removed to address suspected cross-contamination and a sequencing artifact. A later analysis calculated a clonal expansion index for each public chain from normalized within-repertoire ranks of inferred template counts. In a later analysis, generation probabilities were computed using a VDJ recombination model fitted to out-of-frame rearrangements, and the results were checked against IGoR. A later analysis scored TCR-TCR, TCR-HLA and TCR-CMV co-occurrence with hypergeometric tests, applying a repertoire-size bias correction to TCR pairs. To estimate false discovery rates, a later analysis permuted the HLA or CMV assignments 20 times. In a later analysis, co-occurring TCRs were grouped with DBSCAN, and TCRdist sequence similarity was added when clustering was performed within HLA-allele-positive subsets. Repertoires with fewer than 30,000 or more than 120,000 public chains, plus five repertoires with anomalous nucleotide sharing, were excluded from co-occurrence clustering. This is the immuneACCESS table as TCRdb keeps it, with only in-frame sequences that have V and J called. A part of the clones is gone; compared with another copy, unresolved V genes explain less than half, and the rest is unexplained. The DNA was the basis for D and trimming; V, J and clone size are from that table. A total of under 150,000 clones appear in this sample, around three quarters of them only once. The top ten constitute 1.5% to 2% of the sample.

On this clone itself: Its binding antigen is unknown. The junction departs from germline at one end; a sequencing error may be responsible.

This TCR was recovered from a woman in her thirties or forties in good health and CMV-seronegative. This sequence uses TRBV7-9 and TRBJ1-1; the junction holds 8 bases that match TRBD1. The sequencing input was PBMCs. CDR3 reads: CSSSPRPIIGNRGGEAFF. In nucleotide form, the sequence is TGTTCCAGCAGCCCCCGACCCATAATTGGAAACAGGGGGGGTGAAGCTTTCTTT.